A selection of T cell receptor beta chains follows, all from one sample in a study of metastatic and nonmetastatic thyroid tumors. TCRdb used MiXCR to call clones anew from the PCR reads. Here the sample spans tens of thousands of clones, about 16% being singletons. Material: tumor tissue. The receptors derive from a female donor with papillary thyroid cancer or a benign thyroid nodule (not recorded which). Some clones in this sample may be carry-over from other donors' samples. Each CDR3 is given without its conserved first and last residue.

j_call v_call cdr3_aa
TRBJ1-2 TRBV20-1 SALGGANGYT
TRBJ2-1 TRBV12-3/TRBV12-4 ASSLWVAGPSYNEQF
TRBJ2-1 TRBV16 ASSRGQGSYNEQF
TRBJ1-6 TRBV6-1 ASRKGHARADSPLH
TRBJ2-3 TRBV7-9 ASSSYRSVSSTDTQY
TRBJ2-5 TRBV3-1 ASSPFSTETQY
TRBJ2-7 TRBV5-6 ASPPPRGEQY
TRBJ2-7 TRBV19 ASSIAEPSEQY
TRBJ2-1 TRBV7-7 ASSFTFSSAGYNEQF
TRBJ2-3 TRBV10-3 AIGGTDTQY
TRBJ1-5 TRBV19 ASSKGGQVRNQPQH
TRBJ2-2 TRBV12-3/TRBV12-4 ASSRGHWELF